This TCR beta chain was retrieved from a study of T-cell memory formation after mild COVID-19. Study at large: TCR clusters were mostly donor specific. Study results and caveats: Memory from before infection featured some responding clones, which suggests cross-reactive memory joined. Later expanders leaned CD4+, whereas day 15 to 85 contracting clones were balanced CD4/CD8.

cDNA libraries for TCR alpha and TCR beta, carrying sample barcodes and UMIs, came from 5'RACE with constant-segment primers. TCRdb re-called the 5' RACE reads through MiXCR, storing one row per CDR3 protein. The data show 450,000 to 700,000 distinct CDR3 sequences, under 20% seen once. Ten or more counts support this clonotype. Its antigen remains unidentified. The V gene end was trimmed by 2 bases and the J gene end by 0 bases; junction bases not matched to a gene: 3. Germline CDR1 SNHLY, CDR2 FYNNEI. This CDR3 contains 16 residues. Sequencing was carried out using PBMCs or a T cell subset sorted from them (not recorded which). The chain recombines TRBV2 with TRBJ2-1, with TRBD1 matching over 8 bases. The TCR comes from an adult woman who had mild COVID-19 (a few samples of this study predate the infection). Cell type and time point are not known. The CDR3, as DNA: TGTGCCAGCAGTGAAACAGGGGGAGGCTCCTACAATGAGCAGTTCTTC. Residues: CASSETGGGSYNEQFF.